This TCR beta chain is from a study of beta chain features in type 1 diabetes. The wider study: The patients were much like the healthy donors in age, gender and cell yields. Study findings and constraints: HLA influence on TCRB rearrangement stayed unresolved here. PCR may have favored shorter templates equally in patients and controls.

V lost 4 bases and J lost 5; bases outside the gene matches: 8. There are 15 residues in the CDR3. CDR1 SEHNR and CDR2 FQNEAQ come from the germline V gene (reference sequence). Expressed TCRB transcripts got sequenced, as all isolated RNA was reverse transcribed. The data were produced by immunoSEQ multiplex PCR, yet TCRdb's version contains in-frame clones alone and is incomplete. The sample includes some 410,000 clones, 9.5% to 12% of them seen just once. This clone was seen only a few times. Its antigen is not identified. Sequenced material: naive CD4+ T cells from blood. This TCR came from a woman aged 18-35 years in good health. The chain recombines TRBV7-9 with TRBJ2-5; 9 positions match TRBD2. CDR3 loop: CASSSGVAGAETQYF. CDR3 DNA sequence: TGTGCCAGCAGCTCCGGAGTAGCGGGAGCGGAGACCCAGTACTTC.